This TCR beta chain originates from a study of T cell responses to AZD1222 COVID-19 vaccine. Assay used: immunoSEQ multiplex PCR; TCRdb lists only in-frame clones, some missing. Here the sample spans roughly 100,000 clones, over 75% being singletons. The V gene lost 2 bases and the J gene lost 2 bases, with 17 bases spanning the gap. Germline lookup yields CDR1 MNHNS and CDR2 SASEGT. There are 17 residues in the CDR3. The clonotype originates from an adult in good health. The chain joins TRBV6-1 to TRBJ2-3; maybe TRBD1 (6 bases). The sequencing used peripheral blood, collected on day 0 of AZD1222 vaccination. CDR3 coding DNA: TGTGCCAGCAGTGAATTTAAGGGGGAATTGATCACAGATACGCAGTATTTT. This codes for CASSEFKGELITDTQYF.